Listed below are T cell receptor beta chains from one sample, sequenced in a study of early T cells in non-severe SARS-CoV-2 infection. Using its own MiXCR run on the 5' RACE reads, TCRdb lists one record per CDR3 protein. The sample records some 28,000 distinct CDR3 sequences, about 10% being singletons. Sequenced material: whole blood. The receptors originated from an adult who was a healthcare worker with PCR-confirmed SARS-CoV-2 infection or an uninfected control (not recorded which). Both conserved end residues are trimmed from each CDR3. The D gene is left open where the match is weak. Only some rows state a clone size, as once, few, many or a class for expanded clones.

clone_size v_call d_call cdr3_aa
NA TRBV29-1 NA SVFPGHSPTYEQY
many TRBV19 TRBD2 ASSSGGYYNEQF
many TRBV27 TRBD2 ATASGGARETQY
few TRBV19 NA ASSQGVRETQY
many TRBV12-3/TRBV12-4 NA ASRTGPSPNQPQH
many TRBV14 NA ASSPYPSHGYT
many TRBV6-6 TRBD1 ASSAGGQGSSYEQY
few TRBV6-5 TRBD1 ASSRQGGLYGYT
many TRBV6-4 NA ASSTLYRADPIFGPEAF
many TRBV11-2 NA ASSPRGGWQETQY
many TRBV30 NA AVTHFNEKLF
medium-sized TRBV5-1 NA ASASPEFADTQY
NA TRBV25-1 TRBD2 ASNPYGGADTQY
few TRBV30 TRBD2 AFRGGHLYEQY
medium-sized TRBV7-9 NA ASSLVNRSTGELF
many TRBV29-1 NA SVDEGSGNTIY
NA TRBV24-1 NA ATSDSTETQY
many TRBV12-3/TRBV12-4 TRBD1 ASSYPDRGGGYT
many TRBV5-1 NA ASSLGQGVNTEAF
many TRBV29-1 NA SVGDRPAEAF
many TRBV29-1 NA SVAASEQY
many TRBV15 NA ATSRDFSAETQY
NA TRBV11-3 NA ASSSTASAQY
many TRBV15 NA ATSRDLGRVNEQY
many TRBV7-2 NA ASSFQGIEDEKLF
NA TRBV4-2 NA ASSQVAGRIGTQY
few TRBV7-3 NA ASSLMTFSEQF
many TRBV27 NA ASRRTDSNQPQH
few TRBV24-1 NA ATSDLNEQF
few TRBV21-1 NA ASSRRDTSYEQY
NA TRBV10-2 NA ASTVTGITNTEAF
few TRBV6-2/TRBV6-3 NA ASSSSFPVNIQY
many TRBV18 NA ASSPNSGAGAVGTEAF
NA TRBV29-1 TRBD2 SVGSGGYNEQF
NA TRBV6-5 TRBD2 ASSPPSGGASDREQF
many TRBV14 NA ASQKAGTQKQF
many TRBV12-3/TRBV12-4 TRBD1 ASSLGDREWAEAF
few TRBV6-2/TRBV6-3 TRBD1 ASEAGQRYTEAF
few TRBV12-3/TRBV12-4 NA ASRRTGQSYGYT
few TRBV20-1 TRBD1 SASYTGGTEAF
many TRBV2 TRBD2 ASSRLAGGTTDTQY
NA TRBV5-1 NA ASSPRGAGNTIY
few TRBV7-9 NA ASSQDRSTQH
many TRBV20-1 NA SASPGRPSNTEAF
NA TRBV12-3/TRBV12-4 TRBD1 ASSNWTGGVSNTQY
many TRBV29-1 NA SVGHRGDTQY
NA TRBV10-1 NA ASSRARQETQY
many TRBV4-3 NA ASSQERLHGYT
few TRBV10-3 TRBD2 ATLTSGTDTQY
NA TRBV7-2 NA ASSWGISSYEQY
NA TRBV11-2 NA ASSRERAGHSEQF